This TCR beta chain was obtained from a study of blood T cells in healthy people across ages. For the second PCR, which ran for roughly 7 to 11 cycles, a sample-barcoded 5' primer and a J-beta primer mix were used. All samples gave at least 2.5 million CDR3-containing paired-end reads. A single record per CDR3 protein comes from TCRdb applying MiXCR to the 5' RACE reads. The top ten clones hold 2.1% of a sample with over 1,500,000 distinct CDR3 sequences, approximately 50% of them seen once. Extractions gave at least 5 micrograms of total RNA per sample. V lost 0 bases, J lost 5 bases, and 13 bases lay in between. The CDR3 is made up of 15 amino acids. The germline CDR1 and CDR2 sequences are LNHNV and YYDKDF (reference sequence).

This TCR was recovered from a middle-aged woman in good health. Input material: blood. This chain links TRBV15 with TRBJ2-5; the D gene is possibly TRBD1 (6 bases). The DNA of the CDR3 is TGTGCCACCAGCAGAGACAGGGGCGAAGGGGAGACCCAGTACTTC. Its translation: CATSRDRGEGETQYF.